This T cell receptor beta chain is drawn from a study of identical twins (dated by TCRdb to the mid-2010s). Notes on the research overall: To test whether fetal clonotypes persist, the study used deep sequencing on TCR alpha and beta repertoires from monozygotic twins, unrelated adults of various ages, and cord blood. To rule out contamination, the twin experiments were replicated at different times with different library preparation protocols. Study-level results and caveats: Compared with coincidental sharing between unrelated individuals, out-of-frame TCR alpha sequences shared between twins showed an excess of sequences with low generation probability. Excess twin sharing in beta out-of-frame sequences was weaker because fewer shared sequences lowered the signal-to-noise ratio. Because the same donors could not be followed over many years, the conclusions depended on cross-sectional statistical analysis. Invariant T cells such as MAIT and iNKT could partly confound zero-insertion analyses, though diverse VJ usage argued against this for most clonotypes. Fewer insertions were carried by abundant cord blood beta clonotypes, a similar but weaker trend appeared in young adult naive repertoires, and no such trend appeared in memory repertoires. Out-of-frame TCR alpha sharing in monozygotic twins was systematically underestimated by recombination models, whereas sharing between unrelated individuals was in agreement with the recombination models.

The library was obtained by 5' RACE. TCRdb records Illumina HiSeq 2000 as the sequencer. A universal primer binding site was introduced by template switching, and a unique molecular identifier was present in the final cDNA, enabling accurate counting of TCR cDNA molecules. Specific primers in the conserved constant-segment region were used to synthesize first-strand cDNA for TCR alpha and beta chains. To control for contamination, each cDNA library was double barcoded with a SMART-Mk sample barcode plus Illumina barcodes. TruSeq adapter sequences, together with Illumina sample barcodes, were added in two successive PCR steps. The Illumina HiSeq platform was used with custom primers to sequence TCR alpha and beta cDNA libraries. Under the source paper's analysis protocol: Unique molecular identifiers were extracted from raw reads with MiGEC, and CDR3 positions were determined with MiXCR. For each individual, recombination models were inferred using an EM algorithm with the repgenHMM and IGoR tools. Shared clonotype analysis was performed with the tcR package in R, normalizing sharing by the product of cloneset sizes. To study raw recombination without the effects of thymic and clonal selection, out-of-frame nonproductive sequences were analyzed. Clones were called with MiXCR by TCRdb after fastp trimmed the public reads at Q25, and only in-frame beta chains were retained. Each entry merges the rows of one CDR3 protein and shows their most common DNA and genes. Clone size and V and J calls follow TCRdb, not the original study. The sample records 350,000 or so distinct CDR3 sequences, 7% to 9.5% of which are singletons. The ten largest account for 7.5% to 9.5% of the sample.

Every donor was a healthy Caucasian. The researchers also sequenced three unrelated adults who were not twins: a male aged 18 to 30, a male aged 50 to 59, and a female aged 50 to 59. Miltenyi CD45RO+ enrichment and human naive T-cell isolation kits were used to isolate memory (CD45RO+) and naive T cells from PBMC. At least ten counts were recorded for this clonotype. No cognate antigen has been identified for it. No base quality values were provided; no much bigger clone lies one nucleotide off. CDR1 and CDR2, looked up from the germline V gene (reference sequence), are LGHDT and YNNKEL. At the junction V is shortened by 1 base and J by 3 bases; bases outside the gene matches: 3. Measured from the cysteine to the phenylalanine, the CDR3 is 16 residues long. The only DNA kept is the CDR3, 48 bases in frame from the first base.

Sequenced material: naive T cells sorted from blood. The meaning of the sample's cell subset or site label: cells isolated with a human naive T-cell isolation kit. The clonotype comes from a woman between 45 and 60 years old in good health. Recombination linked TRBV3-1 to TRBJ1-6; 7 central nucleotides agree with TRBD1. The nucleotides are TGTGCCAGCAGCCAAGTTCCAGGGGGCTATAATTCACCCCTCCACTTT. This encodes CASSQVPGGYNSPLHF.